This TCR beta chain was documented in a study of glioma-infiltrating T cells. Using RNA template, CDR3s of TCR alpha and beta were amplified with iRepertoire arm-PCR. Input was roughly 100-450 ng of tissue mRNA or PBMC total RNA. TCRdb re-called the multiplex PCR reads through MiXCR, storing one row per CDR3 protein. The repertoire consists of some 160,000 distinct CDR3 sequences, with around 40% occurring once and the leading ten covering around 5.2%. V was pared by 0 bases and J by 9 bases, with 11 bases between. The CDR3 has 13 amino acids. Per germline, CDR1 MGHRA and CDR2 YSYEKL. Study observations and caveats: Tissue and blood shared very few CDR3 sequences. Gliomas, especially low-grade, showed above-expected tissue-blood divergence; non-neoplastic patients showed below.

The table lists this clonotype with many counts. Its antigen is unidentified. This clonotype was sampled from a human donor with low-grade glioma or glioblastoma, undergoing nonglioma brain surgery, or in good health (not recorded which). V usage is TRBV4-1 and J usage is TRBJ2-5; unclear D gene. Sequenced material: glioma tissue, nonneoplastic brain tissue, or PBMCs (not recorded which). In DNA form, the CDR3 reads TGCGCCAGCAGCCAAGATTGGGCCGTGGCCCAGTACTTC. Amino acids: CASSQDWAVAQYF.